This T cell receptor (beta chain) was captured in a study of shared clonotypes between healthy human individuals. This clone was detected ten times or more. Its matching antigen is unknown. Findings and caveats of the study: Naive CD4 clonotype sharing across a handful of donors was approximately 5%.

Data came from immunoSEQ multiplex PCR; TCRdb stores just in-frame clones and leaves some out. The sample contains about 710,000 clones, approximately 73% of which appear only once. CDR1 and CDR2 (germline): MDHEN, SYDVKM. This CDR3 is built from 14 residues. V was clipped by 2 bases and J by 0 bases, with 7 bases between them. This receptor was obtained from a woman in her twenties or thirties in good health. J is TRBJ1-2 and V is TRBV28; D uncertain. Sequences were obtained from memory CD4+ T cells sorted from blood. Indicated subset: CD45RA-negative fraction. Here the CDR3 reads CASSLMGANYGYTF. The DNA for the CDR3 is TGTGCCAGCAGTTTAATGGGAGCTAACTATGGCTACACCTTC.